These T cell receptor beta chains were read from a single sample in a study of regulatory T cells in long-lasting Graves disease. One entry per CDR3 protein, called by TCRdb with MiXCR from the multiplex PCR reads. The data hold roughly 450,000 distinct CDR3 sequences, with about a fifth observed a single time. Sequencing used peripheral blood mononuclear cells (PBMCs), obtained when the disease was refractory, from a patient treated with antithyroid drugs. The receptors shown here come from a female donor with Graves disease. The CDR3 runs from the conserved cysteine through the conserved F or W. A D gene is named only where the DNA matches it firmly.

>.|TRBV29-1|TRBJ1-2
CSVGTGADGGYTF
>.|TRBV6-1|TRBJ2-7
CASRDFYEQYF
>TRBD1|TRBV27|TRBJ2-7
CASSASRGPYEQYF
>TRBD1|TRBV5-1|TRBJ2-1
CASSLARETGAYNEQFF
>.|TRBV11-1|TRBJ2-1
CASSYRLSSYNEQFF
>.|TRBV20-1|TRBJ2-2
CSARRENTGELFF
>.|TRBV12-3/TRBV12-4|TRBJ2-1
CASSLGADEQFF
>.|TRBV27|TRBJ2-5
CASSFFVGETQYF
>.|TRBV20-1|TRBJ1-1
CSASLLRANTEAFF
>.|TRBV29-1|TRBJ1-1
CSVVTVNTEAFF
>TRBD1|TRBV30|TRBJ2-4
CAWSPGGIQYF
>.|TRBV7-9|TRBJ2-2
CASSFGMGGANTGELFF
>.|TRBV12-3/TRBV12-4|TRBJ1-2
CASSSITIYGYTF
>.|TRBV6-1|TRBJ2-7
CASRKTRDYEQYF
>.|TRBV9|TRBJ2-7
CASSVRLEDEQYF
>TRBD1|TRBV7-9|TRBJ1-1
CASSSRDRGPEAFF
>.|TRBV29-1|TRBJ2-7
CSGKLNDEQYF
>TRBD1|TRBV6-1|TRBJ1-1
CASSAGTGGTNTEAFF
>.|TRBV7-9|TRBJ1-4
CASSFGVATNEELFF
>TRBD2|TRBV20-1|TRBJ2-5
CSADPGGGGQETQYF
>.|TRBV20-1|TRBJ1-4
CSANRGHGGNEKLFF
>.|TRBV13|TRBJ1-1
CASSLGLQDTEAFF
>TRBD1|TRBV28|TRBJ1-1
CASIKGTGRMVTEAFF
>TRBD1|TRBV7-9|TRBJ1-1
CASSSTGVNTEAFF
>TRBD2|TRBV20-1|TRBJ2-7
CSARARLAETYEQYF
>.|TRBV27|TRBJ1-4
CASSLYRREKLFF
>.|TRBV11-2|TRBJ2-2
CASSLGFVLSGTGELFF
>.|TRBV4-2|TRBJ1-2
CASSQDNGGYTF
>.|TRBV11-2|TRBJ1-1
CASSLKWLNTEAFF
>.|TRBV20-1|TRBJ2-2
CSASALGRENTGELFF
>.|TRBV5-1|TRBJ1-1
CASSVEGPPGAFF
>.|TRBV3-1|TRBJ2-7
CASADSSYEQYF
>.|TRBV19|TRBJ1-5
CASSTRQKVLPQPQHF
>.|TRBV11-2|TRBJ2-4
CASSLSFGNIQYF
>TRBD2|TRBV3-1|TRBJ2-7
CASSPYGLAGVTEYF
>.|TRBV2|TRBJ2-2
CASLSRVNTGELFF
>TRBD1|TRBV9|TRBJ2-7
CASSWGDREFGEQYF
>TRBD1|TRBV5-6|TRBJ1-2
CASSWMDRGITF
>TRBD2|TRBV7-9|TRBJ2-7
CASSPLAGDYEQYF